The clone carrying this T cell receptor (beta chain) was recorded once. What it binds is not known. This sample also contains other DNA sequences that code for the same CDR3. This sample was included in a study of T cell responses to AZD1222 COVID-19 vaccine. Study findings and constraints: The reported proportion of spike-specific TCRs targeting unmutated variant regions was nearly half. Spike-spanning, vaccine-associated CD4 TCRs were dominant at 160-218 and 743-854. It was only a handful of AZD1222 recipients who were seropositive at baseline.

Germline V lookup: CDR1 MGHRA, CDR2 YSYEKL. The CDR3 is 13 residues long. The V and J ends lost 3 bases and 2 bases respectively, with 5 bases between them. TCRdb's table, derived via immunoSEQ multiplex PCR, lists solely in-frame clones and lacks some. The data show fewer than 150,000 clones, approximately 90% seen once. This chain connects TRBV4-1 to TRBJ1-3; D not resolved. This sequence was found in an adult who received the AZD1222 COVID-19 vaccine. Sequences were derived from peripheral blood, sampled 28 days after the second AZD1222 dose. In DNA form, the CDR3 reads TGCGCCAGCAGCCAGCTGCCTGGAAACACCATATATTTT. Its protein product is CASSQLPGNTIYF.